The 11 T cell receptor beta chains in this list originate from one sample, sequenced in a study of cytomegalovirus exposure and HLA in healthy donors. The PCR employed 60 Vbeta primers together with 13 Jbeta primers. The repertoire was sequenced with immunoSEQ multiplex PCR; TCRdb's copy has only in-frame clones and lacks some. The table shows approximately 110,000 clones, with 82% occurring only once. The sequenced material came from PBMCs. The receptor source for this set is a woman in her late teens or twenties in good health and CMV-seronegative.

The chain has TRBV7-2 and TRBJ1-5; 7 nucleotides line up with TRBD1. V shed 5 bases, J shed 6 bases, and the junction held 4 bases outside the gene matches. CDR3 length: 13 residues. Germline values: CDR1 SGHTA, CDR2 FQGNSA. CDR3 in DNA: TGTGCCAGCAGCCAGGACAGGTCTCAGCCCCAGCATTTT. This translates into CASSQDRSQPQHF.

The rearrangement links TRBV29-1 to TRBJ2-2, with TRBD1 matching over 8 bases. In germline, CDR1 is SQVTM, CDR2 ANQGSEA. The CDR3 runs to 13 residues. The V and J ends lost 6 bases and 0 bases, in that order; junction bases with no gene match: 0. CDR3 residues: CSVTGANTGELFF. Here the CDR3 DNA reads TGCAGCGTGACAGGGGCGAACACCGGGGAGCTGTTTTTT.

In its sample, this clone was seen a few times. The rearrangement uses TRBV6-1 and TRBJ1-1; a weak D match, TRBD1 (5 bases). Deletions cut 6 bases from V and 6 bases from J, with 17 bases between. This CDR3 has 14 residues. Germline assignment: CDR1 MNHNS and CDR2 SASEGT. The CDR3 loop reads CASRTGGGYPEAFF. The CDR3 bases are TGTGCCAGCAGGACCGGGGGGGGGTACCCTGAAGCTTTCTTT.

The rearrangement uses TRBV18 and TRBJ2-6; TRBD2 is a possible D gene (5 bases). Germline-derived CDR1 and CDR2 are KGHSH and LQKENI. The V end was cut by 3 bases, the J end by 2 bases, with 26 bases between. The CDR3 runs 21 residues. CDR3 nucleotide sequence: TGTGCCAGCTCACCCCAGACGTACCGAAGCGGTGAGCTTGCTGGGGCCAACGTCCTGACTTTC. This encodes CASSPQTYRSGELAGANVLTF.

The chain couples TRBV19 to TRBJ2-1; 7 bases match TRBD1. CDR1 is LNHDA, CDR2 SQIVND, per germline (reference sequence). The V segment lost 3 bases and the J segment 0 bases; nucleotides outside the gene matches: 2. The CDR3 runs 15 residues. DNA of the CDR3: TGTGCCAGTAGTATCAGGGGGAGCTCCTACAATGAGCAGTTCTTC. Translating it yields CASSIRGSSYNEQFF.

The V and J genes are TRBV28 and TRBJ1-4, with 9 bases matching TRBD1. Germline CDR1 reads MDHEN; CDR2 reads SYDVKM. V trimming: 4 bases; J trimming: 5 bases; junction bases outside the gene matches: 5. This CDR3 contains 15 residues. Here the CDR3 reads CASSSGTGRNEKLFF. The CDR3 DNA is TGTGCCAGCAGTTCCGGGACAGGGCGGAATGAAAAACTGTTTTTT.

A note on this clone: An end of the junction does not agree with germline; a read error may underlie this. Here the CDR3 DNA reads TGTGCTAGCAGCCCCCAGTCCCGGAGCTCCTACAATGAGCAGTTCTTC. Translated: CASSPQSRSSYNEQFF. The rearrangement uses TRBV7-7 and TRBJ2-1; D remains ambiguous. The CDR3 covers 16 residues. The germline V gene encodes CDR1 SSHAT and CDR2 FNYEAQ (reference sequence).

The chain joins TRBV30 to TRBJ1-4; 7 nucleotides agree with TRBD1. The CDR3 has 13 residues. With V trimmed by 7 bases and J by 4 bases, 6 bases remained unmatched. Germline CDR1 is GTSNPN and CDR2 is SVGIG (reference sequence). CDR3 DNA: TGTGCCTCAAGGGACAGATATAATGAAAAACTGTTTTTT. This translates into CASRDRYNEKLFF. Complete variable domain (other parts from reference TRBV30 and TRBJ1-4): SQTIHQWPATLVQPVGSPLSLECTVEGTSNPNLYWYRQAAGRGLQLLFYSVGIGQISSEVPQNLSASRPQDRQFILSSKKLLLSDSGFYLCASRDRYNEKLFFGSGTQLSVL.

The gene calls are TRBV27 and TRBJ2-2, with a tentative D call TRBD1 (5 bases). Germline V gives CDR1 MNHEY, CDR2 SMNVEV (reference sequence). The CDR3 runs 16 residues. V was pared by 3 bases and J by 4 bases, with 15 bases between. The DNA of the CDR3 is TGTGCCAGCAGTTTTTCTGGACCTCAGGGCACCGGGGAGCTGTTTTTT. It is translated as CASSFSGPQGTGELFF.

The rearrangement uses TRBV28 and TRBJ2-1; unclear D gene. Germline CDR1 reads MDHEN; CDR2 reads SYDVKM. Between the trimmed V and J ends, which lost 4 bases and 8 bases, there was a span of 15 bases. This CDR3 has 14 residues. The CDR3 region is CASSSGPPRDEQFF. The CDR3 region has the DNA TGTGCCAGCAGTTCGGGTCCTCCTCGGGATGAGCAGTTCTTC.

V and J are TRBV29-1 and TRBJ2-7; tentatively, D is TRBD1 (5 bases). The germline gives CDR1 SQVTM, CDR2 ANQGSEA. The V and J ends lost 4 bases and 0 bases respectively, with 7 bases between them. This CDR3 comprises 12 residues. In DNA, the CDR3 is TGCAGCGTTGGGCAGGGCTCCTACGAGCAGTACTTC. This codes for CSVGQGSYEQYF.